The clone carrying this T cell receptor beta chain was recorded a few times. No antigen is known for it. The germline V gene has CDR1 SGHTA and CDR2 FQGNSA. CDR3 length: 15 residues. V was trimmed by 5 bases and J by 1 base, leaving 14 bases between them. The data stem from a study of T cell repertoires in cytomegalovirus infection. At the level of the study: A matching HLA type, together with CMV infection, was signaled by public TCR beta signatures. Study-level results: Carriage of CMV together with the relevant HLA was identifiable through cumulative public TCR beta family frequency.

TCRdb called the reads again in MiXCR, with one record for every CDR3 protein. Among 250,000 to 300,000 distinct CDR3 sequences listed, roughly an eighth were seen once. This chain uses TRBV7-2 with TRBJ1-1; D is unresolved. The sequence derives from a human donor in good health (CMV status not recorded). Some clones in this sample may be carry-over from other donors' samples. Specimen: PBMCs. CDR3 coding DNA: TGTGCCAGCAGCCGTGTTGTGGGCGGGAACACTGAAGCTTTCTTT. Translating it yields CASSRVVGGNTEAFF.